The 8 T cell receptor beta chains below all came from one sample that was sequenced in a study of CD8 T cells in ankylosing spondylitis. MiXCR, run by TCRdb on the 5' RACE reads, gives a single entry per CDR3 protein. The sample contains roughly 140,000 distinct CDR3 sequences, roughly 44% of which appear only once. Sequencing was performed on synovial fluid, either unsorted or a sorted T cell fraction (not recorded which). These receptors came from a male donor with ankylosing spondylitis.

The J gene is TRBJ2-2, the V gene TRBV12-3 or TRBV12-4; D is ambiguous. With 7 bases removed from V and 4 bases from J, the gap between germline ends came to 13 bases. The CDR3 has 14 amino acids. The CDR3 sequence is CASNGVLSTGELFF. CDR3 sequence (DNA): TGTGCCAGCAATGGGGTCTTATCCACCGGGGAGCTGTTTTTT.

The genes are TRBV2 and TRBJ1-1, with D perhaps matching TRBD1 (5 bases). Trimming removed 9 bases at V and 5 bases at J, with 22 bases between. The CDR3 is 15 amino acids. CDR1 and CDR2 from the germline V gene are SNHLY and FYNNEI. The CDR3 sequence is CARPRGRGGLTEAFF. The CDR3 DNA reads TGTGCCAGGCCCCGGGGGAGGGGAGGATTGACTGAAGCTTTCTTT.

The chain joins TRBV12-3 or TRBV12-4 to TRBJ2-1; TRBD2 matches 7 bases. V lost 5 bases and J lost 4; bases outside the gene matches: 11. The CDR3 runs 16 residues. Written as DNA, the CDR3 is TGTGCCAGCAGTCCCCCGAGGAGCGGGGCATACAATGAGCAGTTCTTC. Protein: CASSPPRSGAYNEQFF.

This clonotype has ten or more counts. The gene calls are TRBV6-2 or TRBV6-3 and TRBJ2-7, with unresolved D. Germline-derived CDR1 and CDR2 are MNHEY and SVGEGT. The CDR3 length is 14 residues. The V end was cut by 2 bases, the J end by 1 base, with 9 bases between. CDR3 in DNA: TGTGCCAGCAGTTACCAGGACGGATCCTACGAGCAGTACTTC. It encodes CASSYQDGSYEQYF.

This clonotype has a count of ten or more. The V gene is TRBV7-9, the J gene TRBJ2-1; 12 bases are shared with TRBD1. CDR1 is SEHNR and CDR2 is FQNEAQ in the germline V gene (reference sequence). The junction had 7 bases not matched to a gene; V was cut back by 7 bases and J by 6 bases. The CDR3 sequence is 15 residues long. This chain's CDR3 is CASKSWDRGRNEQFF. The CDR3 coding sequence is TGTGCCAGCAAGTCTTGGGACAGGGGGCGCAATGAGCAGTTCTTC.

The V gene is TRBV5-1, the J gene TRBJ2-2; no reliable D call. The V end was cut by 0 bases, the J end by 0 bases, with 6 bases between. This CDR3 is 15 amino acids long. CDR1 and CDR2 (germline): SGHRS, YFSETQ. The CDR3 nucleotides are TGCGCCAGCAGCTTGGGTCGCGCGAACACCGGGGAGCTGTTTTTT. Translating it yields CASSLGRANTGELFF.

The rearrangement joins TRBV15 to TRBJ2-7; the match to TRBD1 covers 8 bases. The CDR3 totals 12 residues. The V gene's germline CDR1 is LNHNV and CDR2 YYDKDF (reference sequence). Trimming removed 8 bases from V and 1 base from J; junction bases left unmatched: 1. For the CDR3, the DNA is TGTGCCACCGGGGACAGGTCCTACGAGCAGTACTTC. It translates to CATGDRSYEQYF.

The chain recombines TRBV20-1 with TRBJ1-1, with unresolved D. CDR1 and CDR2 (germline): DFQATT, SNEGSKA (reference sequence). The V end was cut by 2 bases, the J end by 3 bases, with 4 bases between. The CDR3 sequence is 11 residues long. The CDR3 DNA reads TGCAGTGCTAGAACCTACACTGAAGCTTTCTTT. Protein: CSARTYTEAFF.